A single sample gave rise to the 10 T cell receptor beta chains below, sequenced in a study of identical twins listed by TCRdb under 2016. The library was generated by 5' RACE. The sequencing machine was an Illumina HiSeq 2000. The public reads were reprocessed in TCRdb via fastp at Q25 and MiXCR, keeping in-frame beta chains. Rows are combined by CDR3 protein, so each entry shows the most common genes and DNA. The sample yields more than 1.5 million distinct CDR3 sequences; 25% to 35% were counted once. The ten largest clonotypes hold under 0.35% of the sample. Sequences were obtained from cord blood. Receptors were obtained from a newborn girl in good health.

The CDR3 bases are TGCAGTGCTAGAGTCTTGGCTACCAGCACAGATACGCAGTATTTT. Amino acid sequence: CSARVLATSTDTQYF. The chain couples TRBV20-1 to TRBJ2-3; no clear D gene. CDR3 length: 15 residues. From germline, CDR1 is DFQATT and CDR2 SNEGSKA (reference sequence). Trimming stripped 1 base from V and 0 bases from J, with 11 bases between.

The gene calls are TRBV11-2 and TRBJ2-1, with 7 bases that match TRBD1. Germline V gene data show CDR1 as SGHAT and CDR2 as FQNNGV. This CDR3 is built from 15 residues. The V gene end was trimmed by 1 base and the J gene end by 7 bases; junction bases not matched to a gene: 7. CDR3: CASSLASRTGNEQFF. The CDR3 coding sequence is TGTGCCAGCAGCTTAGCCAGCCGGACAGGAAATGAGCAGTTCTTC. The whole variable domain, remainder taken from reference TRBV11-2 and TRBJ2-1, is EAGVAQSPRYKIIEKRQSVAFWCNPISGHATLYWYQQILGQGPKLLIQFQNNGVVDDSQLPKDRFSAERLKGVDSTLKIQPAKLEDSAVYLCASSLASRTGNEQFFGPGTRLTVL.

This clonotype occurred a few times. The genes are TRBV3-1 and TRBJ1-6, with TRBD1 as a possible D gene (6 bases). This CDR3 contains 14 residues. Germline lookup yields CDR1 LGHDT and CDR2 YNNKEL (reference sequence). Trimming shortened V by 2 bases and J by 8 bases, and 10 bases separated the two germline ends. The CDR3 DNA reads TGTGCCAGCAGCCAACGGGGGCCAGATTCACCCCTCCACTTT. This sequence encodes CASSQRGPDSPLHF.

For the CDR3, the DNA is TGTGCCATCAGTTCACAGGGGGAGAACTATGGCTACACCTTC. It codes for CAISSQGENYGYTF. The chain links TRBV10-3 to TRBJ1-2; TRBD1 aligns across 8 bases. This CDR3 is built from 14 residues. V was pared by 5 bases and J by 2 bases, with 4 bases of the junction left unmatched. CDR1 and CDR2 from the germline V gene are ENHRY and SYGVKD.

This sequence joins TRBV7-2 and TRBJ2-1; 13 bases align to TRBD2. The ends lost 1 base at V and 3 bases at J; junction bases unmatched: 3. CDR1 SGHTA and CDR2 FQGNSA come from the germline V gene. This CDR3 region has 17 residues. The CDR3 DNA reads as TGTGCCAGCAGCTTAGGGGGACTAGCGGGACTCTACAATGAGCAGTTCTTC. Translated, it gives CASSLGGLAGLYNEQFF.

The chain employs TRBV4-1 and TRBJ1-1; unclear D gene. In germline, CDR1 is MGHRA, CDR2 YSYEKL. Trimming cost V 5 bases and J 7 bases, with 20 bases left between them. The CDR3 is 15 residues long. DNA of the CDR3: TGCGCCAGCAGCTCCCGTTTTGTCAACTTAGGTGAAGCTTTCTTT. This translates into CASSSRFVNLGEAFF.

The V call is TRBV20-1, the J call TRBJ2-2, with 10 nucleotides matching TRBD2. The CDR3 contains 16 residues. The junction had 14 bases not matched to a gene; V was cut back by 6 bases and J by 7 bases. Germline CDR1 and CDR2: DFQATT and SNEGSKA (reference sequence). The CDR3 region has the DNA TGCAGTGCCCATCACCCTAGCGGGAGCAGAGGCGGGGAGCTGTTTTTT. This gives the protein CSAHHPSGSRGGELFF.

V usage is TRBV10-3 and J usage is TRBJ2-3; D possibly corresponds to TRBD2 (6 bases). The germline V and J ends were trimmed by 0 bases and 2 bases, with 12 bases remaining between them. Per germline, CDR1 ENHRY and CDR2 SYGVKD. This CDR3 contains 16 residues. CDR3 in DNA: TGTGCCATCAGTGAGTCCAGACTAGACCCCACAGATACGCAGTATTTT. As protein: CAISESRLDPTDTQYF.

The rearrangement links TRBV3-1 to TRBJ2-1; 9 nucleotides agree with TRBD2. From germline, CDR1 is LGHDT and CDR2 YNNKEL (reference sequence). The CDR3 has 14 residues. The V segment lost 4 bases and the J segment 5 bases; nucleotides outside the gene matches: 3. The CDR3 nucleotides read TGTGCCAGCAGCCGGACTAGCGAAAACAATGAGCAGTTCTTC. It is translated as CASSRTSENNEQFF.

Of note for this clonotype: One junction end disagrees with the germline gene, perhaps due to a read error. The chain carries TRBV20-1 and TRBJ2-5; D is perhaps TRBD2 (7 bases). This CDR3 comprises 16 residues. Germline CDR1 is DFQATT and CDR2 is SNEGSKA (reference sequence). This CDR3 is CSGRDGRGRTQETQYF. CDR3 in DNA: TGCAGTGGTAGAGATGGGCGGGGGCGTACTCAAGAGACCCAGTACTTC.